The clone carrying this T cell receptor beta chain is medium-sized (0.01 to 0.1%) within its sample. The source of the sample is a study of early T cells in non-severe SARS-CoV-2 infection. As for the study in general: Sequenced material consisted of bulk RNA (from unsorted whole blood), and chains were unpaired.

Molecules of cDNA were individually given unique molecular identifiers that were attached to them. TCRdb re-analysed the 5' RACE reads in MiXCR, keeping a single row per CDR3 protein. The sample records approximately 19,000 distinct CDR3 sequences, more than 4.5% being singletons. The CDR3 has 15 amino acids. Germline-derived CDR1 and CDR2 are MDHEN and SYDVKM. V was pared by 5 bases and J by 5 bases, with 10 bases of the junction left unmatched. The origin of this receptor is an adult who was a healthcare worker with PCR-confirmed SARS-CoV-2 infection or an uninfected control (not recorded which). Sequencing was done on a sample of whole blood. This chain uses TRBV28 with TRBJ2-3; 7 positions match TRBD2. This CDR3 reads CASSVPGGRLDTQYF. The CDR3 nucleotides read TGTGCCAGCAGTGTCCCCGGCGGGAGATTAGATACGCAGTATTTT.